This TCR beta chain was identified in a study of blood T cell repertoires in COVID-19 (dated by TCRdb to the early 2020s). Background for the entire study: Samples from collaborators originated in the United States, Italy and Spain and spanned both the acute and convalescent phases of COVID-19. The dataset comprised deeply sampled blood TCRbeta repertoires from subjects exposed to, actively infected with, or recovered from COVID-19. Where available, HLA class I and class II types were obtained from metadata supplied by the sample provider rather than from assay-based typing. The material from the prospective study consisted of cDNA or gDNA derived from T cells, B-cell-depleted T cells, or PBMCs. The repertoires were made available in a free public database intended to serve as a resource for research on the immune response to SARS-CoV-2. Samples were obtained from the ongoing ImmuneRACE study (first 160 participants) and from 1,000 to 1,500 subjects provided by 6 global collaborators. Nearly every sample came with metadata listing a de-identified subject ID, COVID-19 status, age in years and sex.

Trimming removed 0 bases from V and 0 bases from J, leaving 12 bases between the germline ends. Reading from cysteine to phenylalanine, the CDR3 counts 16 amino acids. Just CDR3 DNA is preserved here, 48 bases in frame from base 1. The germline V gene sets CDR1 to MGHRA and CDR2 to YSYEKL. TCRbeta CDR3 regions were amplified from genomic DNA by means of the immunoSEQ Assay, a bias-controlled multiplex PCR. Per the authors' processing: The number of nucleated cells in each sample was estimated from the amplification of reference gene primers within the assay. To quantify the absolute abundance of each unique TCRbeta CDR3 rearrangement, sequence reads were collapsed and filtered. For each sample, productive Simpson clonality was calculated by taking the square root of Simpson's diversity index across productive rearrangements. In TCRdb, the immuneACCESS table is reduced to in-frame sequences with V and J assigned. These tables do not hold every clone; where another copy was compared, an unresolved V gene accounts for under half, and the others remain unexplained. From that table come the V and J calls and clone size; the DNA was used to work out D and trimming. This sample has 200,000 to 250,000 clones in its table, and about 82% of those were observed once. Of the sample, roughly 5% falls within the top ten clones.

Overall results and qualifications from the work: How much clinical and demographic metadata was included differed by source and by participant, and the metadata was provided uncurated.

To note about this clone: Its cognate antigen has yet to be identified. No much larger clone is present one base from it, and per-base qualities are unavailable.

In Seattle, one collaborating source enrolled patients while the infection was active and tracked those patients longitudinally over the course of disease. The collaborating institutions used their own protocols to collect whole blood in K2EDTA tubes. For TCRbeta analysis, collaborators shipped samples as frozen whole blood, isolated PBMCs, or DNA extracted from either of those sample types. The rearranged segments are TRBV4-1 and TRBJ2-7, with TRBD2 as a weak D call on 6 bases. Sequenced: peripheral blood. This receptor was obtained from a man in his fifties or sixties with COVID-19, enrolled during active disease. The sequenced DNA is TGCGCCAGCAGCCAAGAAGCGACTAGTAACTCCTACGAGCAGTACTTC. It is translated as CASSQEATSNSYEQYF.